The subject of this entry is one TCR beta chain. This clone's antigen is unknown. Base qualities are missing; no much larger clone stands one base away. The library came from the immunoSEQ multiplex PCR assay. The multiplex PCR relied on a mix of 60 forward primers for TCR Vbeta segments and 13 reverse primers for TCR Jbeta segments. The CDR3 region of rearranged TCR beta genes was amplified from genomic DNA with a multiplex PCR assay. The Illumina HiSeq System was used to sequence the amplified TCR beta libraries as 87-base-pair reads. The source study handled its data this way. A later analysis tallied about 77 million unique TCR beta chains across the 666 repertoires, and approximately 9.9 million of those chains were shared by two or more donors. A nearest-neighbor algorithm error-corrected the raw reads and collapsed the reads into unique sequences, merging closely related sequences to remove PCR and sequencing errors. V, D and J gene segments were assigned by aligning CDR3 sequences to IMGT reference sequences. For a sequence to be retained, at least a six-nucleotide match to both a V gene segment and a J gene segment was required. Rearrangements were called productive when the CDR3 lacked stop codons and stayed in frame with V and J; all others were non-productive. CDR3 was defined by IMGT convention, running from the second conserved V-encoded cysteine to the conserved J-encoded phenylalanine. In an earlier analysis of approximately 590 of the donors, sequences lacking an unambiguous match to a single V gene segment were excluded. An earlier analysis of approximately 590 of the donors called V segments functional above 56.7% productive rearrangements and segregating when the between-donor standard deviation exceeded 5%. A statistical classification framework was developed to diagnose cytomegalovirus status using the catalog of TCR beta chain sequences. In a later analysis, TCR nucleotide sequences were compared against IMGT/GENE-DB human TR gene sequences so that V and J genes could be assigned. The TCRdist pipeline was used in a later analysis to assign CDR3 sequences and most-parsimonious VDJ recombination scenarios. In a later analysis, each TCR beta chain was defined by its CDR3 amino acid sequence together with its V-gene family, and reads lacking a unique V-gene family were excluded. A later analysis removed 600 or so highly shared, low-generation-probability nucleotide sequences to deal with suspected cross-contamination and a sequencing artifact. In a later analysis, a clonal expansion index for each public chain was calculated from normalized within-repertoire ranks of inferred template counts. In a later analysis, generation probabilities were computed with a VDJ recombination model fitted to out-of-frame rearrangements, and the resulting probabilities were checked against IGoR. In a later analysis, TCR-TCR, TCR-HLA and TCR-CMV co-occurrence was scored with hypergeometric tests, and a repertoire-size bias correction was applied to TCR pairs. False discovery rates were estimated in a later analysis by permuting HLA or CMV assignments 20 times. In a later analysis, co-occurring TCRs were grouped using DBSCAN, with TCRdist sequence similarity added in when clustering inside HLA-allele-positive subsets. Repertoires with fewer than 30,000 or more than 120,000 public chains, plus five repertoires with anomalous nucleotide sharing, were excluded from co-occurrence clustering. In TCRdb, the immuneACCESS table is reduced to in-frame sequences with V and J assigned. These tables do not hold every clone; where another copy was compared, an unresolved V gene accounts for under half, and the others remain unexplained. From that table come the V and J calls and clone size; the DNA was used to work out D and trimming. Here the sample has some 250,000 clones; 82% occur a single time. 5% to 6% of the sample is held by the ten biggest clonotypes.

The sample belongs to a study of cytomegalovirus exposure and HLA in healthy donors (dated 2017 in TCRdb). About the full investigation: An earlier analysis of approximately 640 of the donors reported about 250 Gb of sequence data and approximately 110 million unique TCR beta sequences from approximately 180 million T cells. Among the roughly 400 genotyped donors, 81% belonged to the genetic ancestry cluster associated with self-reported Caucasian donors. About 310 gigabases of sequencing data and approximately 85 million unique TCR sequences were included in an early release covering around 600 HLA-typed donors. To predict cytomegalovirus infection status, the study brought together high-throughput TCR immunosequencing, statistical association of individual TCRs with disease status, and machine learning. Typing coverage differed by locus: A, B, C, DRB1 and DQB1 were typed in about 620-630 donors, DQA1 in about 500, DPA1 in 600 to 610, and DPB1 in just under 480. The study profiled the T cell repertoires of 550 to 700 subjects by immunosequencing and related them to cytomegalovirus serostatus. In the later analysis, no new phenotypic data were used to find candidate immune exposures; instead, reliance was placed on TCR beta sequences and their occurrence across donors. A later analysis re-examined previously published TCR beta repertoires from over 500 donors and added high-resolution HLA genotyping to investigate patterns of TCR occurrence. The aim of the study was to test whether cataloging public T cell receptors could identify signatures of past pathogen exposure. All discovery cohort repertoires had been generated on a single sequencing platform. Donor age, sex, ethnicity and CMV serostatus were compiled alongside the repertoire data. Among almost 400 genotyped donors of the cohort, an average of 235,054 unique TCR beta nucleotide sequences were sequenced per donor, roughly 18% of them non-productive. A later genetic analysis used genome-wide SNP genotypes for about 65% of the 666 donors, treating that subset as a discovery cohort. Along with the roughly 670-subject first cohort, a separate validation cohort of 120 different subjects was used. Because of strong linkage in the cohort, four or five DR-DQ haplotypes were treated as single units for association and clustering. HLA typing included class I and class II loci at four-digit resolution. In an earlier analysis of 587 of the donors, high-throughput TCR beta sequencing was used to judge whether each TCR beta V gene segment behaved as functional or pseudogenic.

The cohort consisted of 600 to 700 healthy bone marrow donors. Cohort members were all nominally healthy when sampled, although unrecorded immune exposures were likely present. The donor was CMV seropositive and belonged to the group of some 290 seropositive cohort members. A peripheral blood sample was collected from each donor, and TCR beta sequencing was performed on peripheral blood mononuclear cells. The Qiagen DNeasy Blood Extraction Kit was used to extract genomic DNA from the blood cell samples. Overall study results and their limits: A later analysis associated about 18,000 TCR beta sequences with specific HLA alleles at a false discovery rate of 0.05. Linkage disequilibrium might explain the correlated functional status among segregating V segments, but an unknown experimental factor could not be excluded. Because the 87-base-pair reads could not distinguish some IMGT-functional V segments, including TRBV6-2 and TRBV6-3, those segments were excluded. A further reported finding was that TCR beta sequences accurately predicted the HLA-A and HLA-B alleles for most subjects in the first cohort. The authors suggested that the approach could potentially be extended to other disease states and immunological phenotypes. CMV serostatus was the only immune exposure information available for the cohort. In a later analysis, most CMV-associated TCR beta chains were found to appear HLA-restricted, with HLA associations seemingly driven largely by CMV exposure. In a later analysis, TCR association rates were found to vary across HLA loci, with the most associated TCRs seen for DRB1 alleles and the fewest for HLA-C alleles. While some public TCRs were present in many individuals, most TCR sequences turned up only very rarely across donors. A later genetic analysis associated a missense DCLRE1C variant with V-gene and J-gene trimming of TCR beta chains, and an independent cohort replicated the association. The earlier analysis of approximately 590 of the donors excluded fewer than 20 rarely observed V segments, including chromosome 9 orphons, because counts were too low. Compared with the approximately 710-donor mean, donors in an Asian-associated ancestry cluster had fewer N-insertions in productive TCRs, according to a later genetic analysis. In the study, around 160 TCR beta chains were listed as associated with cytomegalovirus. In a later analysis, several top co-occurrence clusters were reported to appear linked to parvovirus B19, influenza, CMV and Epstein-Barr virus. Three of the identified cytomegalovirus-associated TCR beta chains were confirmed in vitro to be specific for cytomegalovirus antigens. Because HLA typing was unavailable for some donors at each locus, only the typed subset was used in association tests. The classifier was reported to diagnose cytomegalovirus status with high specificity and sensitivity in both the original and validation cohorts. In an earlier analysis of about 540 of the donors, most TCR beta V segments were observed in productive rearrangements about 87% or about 30% of the time, broadly matching IMGT annotations. A later analysis found that HLA-associated TCR beta chains were more clonally expanded and had lower generation probabilities than equally common non-associated chains. Strong co-occurrence of HLA alleles, especially DR and DQ, made assigning TCR associations to individual alleles difficult. Roughly uniform sequencing depth across donors was assumed in presence/absence analyses, although this assumption may not hold. Only TCR beta chains were sequenced in this cohort, and the absence of alpha or paired-chain data limited detectable features. A cluster of highly shared sequence variants was judged likely to be a technical artifact of the sequencing pipeline.

From the germline V gene, CDR1 is MDHEN and CDR2 is SYDVKM. V lost 7 bases and J lost 3 bases; the stretch between them is 15 bases long. The CDR3 goes from the cysteine to the phenylalanine over 14 residues. This entry keeps only the CDR3 DNA: 42 bases, framed from base 1. This TCR was recovered from a woman between 35 and 50 years old in good health and CMV-seropositive. Sequencing was done on a sample of PBMCs. The sequence links TRBV28 to TRBJ1-1; TRBD1 is possibly the D segment (6 matching bases). The CDR3 protein: CASTLGRTDTEAFF. The DNA sequence is given as TGTGCCAGCACCCTCGGACGGACAGACACTGAAGCTTTCTTT.